The 14 T cell receptor beta chains presented below share a single source sample, sequenced in a study of blood T cell repertoires in COVID-19. TCRdb keeps only in-frame clones here, not all; method: immunoSEQ multiplex PCR. The sample lists about 89,000 clones, more than 70% seen once, with roughly 0.51% in the top ten. The sample taken for sequencing was peripheral blood. These receptors all stem from a man in his sixties with acute or convalescent COVID-19.

The gene calls are TRBV3-1 (or the pseudogene TRBV3-2) and TRBJ1-5; D is unresolved. Germline V CDR1 and CDR2: LGHDT, YNNKEL (reference sequence). The CDR3 consists of 16 residues. V gave up 4 bases and J gave up 2 bases, with 15 bases separating them. CDR3 sequence reads: CASSPTGLSGNQPQHF. CDR3 coding DNA: TGTGCCAGCAGCCCTACCGGACTGTCGGGCAATCAGCCCCAGCATTTT.

V gene TRBV2 combines with J gene TRBJ2-7; possible D gene TRBD2, 5 bases. With 3 bases removed from V and 2 bases from J, the gap between germline ends came to 11 bases. Germline V gives CDR1 SNHLY, CDR2 FYNNEI. CDR3 size: 14 residues. The CDR3 loop reads CASSEGAGTYEQYF. In nucleotides, the CDR3 is TGTGCCAGCAGTGAGGGAGCAGGCACCTACGAGCAGTACTTC.

V usage is TRBV5-6 and J usage is TRBJ2-5; 10 bases are a match to TRBD1. CDR1 is SGHDT, CDR2 YYEEEE, per germline. The CDR3 is 17 residues long. The V segment lost 4 bases and the J segment 4 bases; nucleotides outside the gene matches: 13. The CDR3 coding sequence is TGTGCCAGCAGCGGGCGGACCCCGGGACAGGGGATAGAGACCCAGTACTTC. Its protein product is CASSGRTPGQGIETQYF.

This clone was picked up one time. The chain has TRBV27 and TRBJ2-3; tentatively, D is TRBD1 (6 bases). Between the trimmed V and J ends, which lost 3 bases and 5 bases, there was a span of 12 bases. This CDR3 has 14 amino acids. Germline V gene data show CDR1 as MNHEY and CDR2 as SMNVEV (reference sequence). The CDR3 DNA is TGTGCCAGCAGTTTGTTGGCAGGGGTAGATACGCAGTATTTT. It encodes CASSLLAGVDTQYF.

The chain recombines TRBV6-5 with TRBJ2-3; 10 bases align to TRBD2. Germline V CDR1 and CDR2: MNHEY, SVGAGI. Trimming at V came to 3 bases and at J to 6 bases, leaving 9 bases not matched to a gene. This CDR3 is 16 amino acids long. The CDR3 loop is CASSYLSGGRGDTQYF. CDR3 coding DNA: TGTGCCAGCAGTTATCTTAGCGGGGGGCGGGGTGATACGCAGTATTTT.

V gene TRBV9 combines with J gene TRBJ2-3, with D possibly TRBD2 on 6 matching bases. The CDR3 consists of 16 residues. Between the trimmed V and J ends, which lost 0 bases and 0 bases, there was a span of 11 bases. Germline V gene lookup returns CDR1 SGDLS and CDR2 YYNGEE. The CDR3 is CASSVGSSGSTDTQYF. CDR3 nucleotide sequence: TGTGCCAGCAGCGTAGGGAGTAGCGGAAGCACAGATACGCAGTATTTT. Drawing the rest from reference TRBV9 and TRBJ2-3, the complete variable domain is DSGVTQTPKHLITATGQRVTLRCSPRSGDLSVYWYQQSLDQGLQFLIQYYNGEERAKGNILERFSAQQFPDLHSELNLSSLELGDSALYFCASSVGSSGSTDTQYFGPGTRLTVL.

The rearrangement joins TRBV27 to TRBJ1-5; D is uncertain. Looked up from germline, CDR1 is MNHEY and CDR2 is SMNVEV (reference sequence). This CDR3 has 13 residues. V was shortened by 4 bases and J by 6 bases, with 10 bases between the two germline ends. The CDR3 bases are TGTGCCAGCAGTTCGGGGTTAGGTCAGCCCCAGCATTTT. It codes for CASSSGLGQPQHF.

CDR3 bases: TGTGCCAGTAGTATGAGAATCTCACCCCTCCACTTT. Its protein is CASSMRISPLHF. The V gene is TRBV19, the J gene TRBJ1-6; D gene ambiguous. V was pared by 3 bases and J by 10 bases, with 7 bases between. The germline V gene has CDR1 LNHDA and CDR2 SQIVND (reference sequence). This CDR3 is built from 12 residues.

In its sample, this clone was seen once. The rearrangement uses TRBV11-3 and TRBJ2-7; 9 bases fit TRBD1. Germline V gene data show CDR1 as SGHNT and CDR2 as YENEEA. J was trimmed by 6 bases and V by 5 bases; bases with no gene match: 11. There are 15 residues in the CDR3. In DNA form, the CDR3 reads TGTGCCAGCAGCCCAGAGTCGGGACAGGGAGGCGAGCAGTACTTC. Amino acid sequence: CASSPESGQGGEQYF.

The V and J genes are TRBV2 and TRBJ2-1; possibly TRBD2 for D (6 bases). The germline V gene encodes CDR1 SNHLY and CDR2 FYNNEI. This CDR3 spans 16 amino acids. V gave up 7 bases and J gave up 0 bases, with 16 bases separating them. The CDR3 region has the DNA TGTGCCAGCACCAAAGGGCGGGATAGCTCCTACAATGAGCAGTTCTTC. Protein sequence: CASTKGRDSSYNEQFF.

The J gene is TRBJ2-3, the V gene TRBV5-1; TRBD2 is a possible D gene (6 bases). Trimming shortened V by 0 bases and J by 2 bases, and 13 bases separated the two germline ends. The CDR3 consists of 16 residues. Per the germline V gene, CDR1 is SGHRS and CDR2 is YFSETQ. The CDR3 bases are TGCGCCAGCAGCTTGGAAGGGACTTCTACCACAGATACGCAGTATTTT. It codes for CASSLEGTSTTDTQYF.

V and J are TRBV3-1 (or the pseudogene TRBV3-2) and TRBJ1-2, with D perhaps TRBD1 (6 bases). The germline gives CDR1 LGHDT, CDR2 YNNKEL (reference sequence). The CDR3 length is 14 residues. With 2 bases removed from V and 6 bases from J, the gap between germline ends came to 13 bases. The CDR3 is CASSQLTGKDGYTF. As DNA, the CDR3 is TGTGCCAGCAGCCAACTAACAGGGAAAGATGGCTACACCTTC.

Regarding this clone: At the DNA level, this CDR3 is encoded by other sequences in the same sample as well. The chain has TRBV5-1 and TRBJ2-7; the match to TRBD2 covers 9 bases. Germline lookup yields CDR1 SGHRS and CDR2 YFSETQ. The CDR3 has 16 amino acids. The V gene end was trimmed by 4 bases and the J gene end by 5 bases; junction bases not matched to a gene: 13. The chain's CDR3 is CASSLIRAGGYDEQYF. As DNA, the CDR3 is TGCGCCAGCAGCCTGATCCGGGCGGGGGGGTATGACGAGCAGTACTTC.

The chain carries TRBV7-3 and TRBJ2-1, with 7 bases lining up with TRBD1. Trimming removed 5 bases from V and 9 bases from J; junction bases left unmatched: 7. Germline CDR1 SGHTA, CDR2 FQGTGA. The length of the CDR3 is 13 residues. CDR3 region: CASSPRQGGEQFF. CDR3 coding DNA: TGTGCCAGCAGCCCCAGACAGGGCGGTGAGCAGTTCTTC. Full variable domain (rest looked up from reference TRBV7-3 and TRBJ2-1): GAGVSQTPSNKVTEKGKYVELRCDPISGHTALYWYRQSLGQGPEFLIYFQGTGAADDSGLPNDRFFAVRPEGSVSTLKIQRTERGDSAVYLCASSPRQGGEQFFGPGTRLTVL.